This T cell receptor (beta chain) was recorded in a study of blood T cell repertoires in COVID-19. Study information: Samples taken during acute and convalescent COVID-19 were collected in the United States, Italy and Spain.

Per the authors' pipeline: By means of reference gene primer amplification, nucleated cell counts were estimated. Using immunoSEQ multiplex PCR, the repertoire was profiled, and TCRdb retains in-frame clones only, with some absent. V and J calls and clone size are given by that table; D and trimming were obtained from the DNA. The sample shows a few hundred thousand clones, 80% to 85% of them seen only once. This clone was seen just once. This receptor was identified in a woman in her 70s with COVID-19, enrolled during active disease. Sequenced: peripheral blood.

As DNA, the CDR3 is TGTGCCAGCAGCTTTCCCCCCTCCTACGAGCAGTACTTC. It yields the protein CASSFPPSYEQYF. This chain links TRBV6-5 with TRBJ2-7; D gene ambiguous. The CDR3 consists of 13 residues. Germline-derived CDR1 and CDR2 are MNHEY and SVGAGI. Trimming took 6 bases from V and 0 from J, leaving 9 bases between them.